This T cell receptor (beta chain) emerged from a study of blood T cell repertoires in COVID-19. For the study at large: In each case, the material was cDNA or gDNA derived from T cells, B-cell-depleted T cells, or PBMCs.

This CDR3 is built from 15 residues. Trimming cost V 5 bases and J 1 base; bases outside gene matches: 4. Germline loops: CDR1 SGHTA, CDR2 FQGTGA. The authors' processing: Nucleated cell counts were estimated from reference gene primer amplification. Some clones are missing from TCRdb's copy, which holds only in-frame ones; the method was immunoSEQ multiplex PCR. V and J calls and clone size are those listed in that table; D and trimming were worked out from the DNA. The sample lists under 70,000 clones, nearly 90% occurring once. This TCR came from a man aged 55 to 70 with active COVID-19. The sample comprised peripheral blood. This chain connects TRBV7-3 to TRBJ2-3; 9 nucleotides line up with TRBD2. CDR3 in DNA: TGTGCCAGCAGCCGGACTAGCGAGGGCACAGATACGCAGTATTTT. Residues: CASSRTSEGTDTQYF.